This T cell receptor beta chain was found in a study of blood T cells in healthy people across ages. Points from the study as a whole: The study found more naive CD4+ cells and higher diversity in long-lived than aged donors.

This clonotype showed up just once. The antigen is unknown. A read error may be the cause here, since a much bigger clone is one base away. Through a sample-barcoded 5' primer and a J-beta primer mix, a second PCR was run for 7 to 11 cycles. TCRdb re-called the 5' RACE reads through MiXCR, storing one row per CDR3 protein. The table has some 1 million distinct CDR3 sequences, 40% to 50% seen once. This CDR3 has 10 residues. The germline CDR1 and CDR2 sequences are DFQATT and SNEGSKA (reference sequence). The TCR was taken from a woman in her fifties or sixties in good health. The chain joins TRBV20-1 to TRBJ2-5; D ambiguous. The sample consisted of blood. The CDR3 nucleotides are TGCAGTGCTGGAGAAGAGGCCCAGTACTTC. This codes for CSAGEEAQYF.